This entry is about one T cell receptor (beta chain). The antigen remains undetermined. Clones were sequenced by immunoSEQ multiplex PCR, and TCRdb holds only the in-frame ones, with some missing. Among about 300,000 clones listed, roughly 76% were seen once. Trimming at V came to 0 bases and at J to 2 bases, leaving 6 bases not matched to a gene. The CDR3 is 16 amino acids. The germline V gene encodes CDR1 SGHVS and CDR2 FNYEAQ. The data were obtained in a study of cytotoxic CD8 clonotypes in ibrutinib-treated CLL. Study observations and caveats: Different sampling times were used for sustained-remission and progressing patients. At progression, clonality fell back toward baseline after rising at ibrutinib response. Against age-matched healthy donors, baseline clonality ran higher and tracked circulating CD8+ T-cell counts.

The sample consisted of PBMCs, taken at disease progression, from a patient treated with ibrutinib. V is TRBV7-6 and J is TRBJ2-7, with 8 bases identical to TRBD1. This receptor was obtained from a human donor with chronic lymphocytic leukemia. The CDR3 nucleotides read TGTGCCAGCAGCTTAGCGGGGACAGGTCTACCCTACGAGCAGTACTTC. Translated: CASSLAGTGLPYEQYF.